The rows below give T cell receptor beta chains drawn from one sample of a study of cytomegalovirus exposure and HLA in healthy donors. Only in-frame clones appear in the TCRdb table, and some are missing; sequencing was by immunoSEQ multiplex PCR. The sample consists of about 82,000 clones, 90% to 95% of them appearing once. The sample comprised PBMCs. The receptors derive from a young man in good health and CMV-seronegative. CDR3s leave out the opening cysteine and the closing phenylalanine or tryptophan.

CDR3aa | v_gene
SAPTRQGATEAF | TRBV29-1
ASSAGAGANVLT | TRBV7-8
ASSYGGGQLLLEAF | TRBV18
ASSQELGQGYNEQF | TRBV4-2
ASGFHSRGLLYGVYGYT | TRBV12-5
ASSLQGYYGYT | TRBV5-8
ASSEGRKAGTYEQY | TRBV2
ASSLLGSGANVLT | TRBV5-5
ASSPGQTREPQH | TRBV27
ASRRGHSQETQY | TRBV6-1
ASSTRGGSASYEQY | TRBV5-4
AAHNRVGNQPQH | TRBV6-6
ASRTGFTEAF | TRBV5-6
ASSLGGTKQGYT | TRBV19
ASSAGTSGYEQY | TRBV10-2
ASSPRTGGYNEQF | TRBV11-1
ASSLGTEETQY | TRBV7-2
ASRGGVGNTIY | TRBV27
ASRGTPKSDEQY | TRBV5-6
ASSQMYYEQY | TRBV7-2
ASSVWRLGDNSPLH | TRBV10-2
ATRERDRGSPLH | TRBV5-1
ASRGGTGMDYEQY | TRBV2
ASSFIPGVNEQF | TRBV27
ASSDTWTSRLQF | TRBV6-4
ASSSQGVNDEQY | TRBV5-1